Listed below are T cell receptor beta chains from one sample, sequenced in a study of naive and memory T cell subsets. TCRdb reprocessed the UMI-ligation and nested PCR reads with MiXCR, giving one entry per CDR3 protein. This sample yields 20,000 to 25,000 distinct CDR3 sequences, of which 7% to 10% are seen a single time; about a fifth belongs to the top ten. The material sequenced was central memory CD8+ T cells from blood. The receptors were sampled from a human donor in good health. Both conserved end residues are part of each CDR3. Each record gives: clone size, D gene, V gene, J gene, CDR3 protein, CDR3 DNA. A D gene is named only where the DNA matches it firmly. Rows give clone size only sometimes, using once, few, many, or a class for an expanded clone.

many	.	TRBV20-1	TRBJ2-7	CRAQAKSSYEQYF	TGCAGAGCACAGGCGAAGAGCTCCTACGAGCAGTACTTC
few	TRBD1	TRBV6-4	TRBJ2-3	CASSSGGSAADTQYF	TGTGCCAGCAGTTCAGGGGGCAGTGCGGCAGATACGCAGTATTTT
many	.	TRBV13	TRBJ2-2	CASGYLNTGELFF	TGTGCCAGCGGGTATCTGAACACCGGGGAGCTGTTTTTT
many	.	TRBV12-3/TRBV12-4	TRBJ1-1	CAGEGRCTEAFF	TGTGCCGGGGAGGGCCGGTGCACTGAAGCTTTCTTT
many	.	TRBV3-1	TRBJ2-7	CASSQVRRTEQYF	TGTGCCAGCAGCCAAGTCAGGAGAACCGAGCAGTACTTC
.	TRBD1	TRBV9	TRBJ1-1	CASSVGQATTEAFF	TGTGCCAGCAGCGTGGGACAGGCTACCACTGAAGCTTTCTTT
few	.	TRBV9	TRBJ1-4	CASSPHMTTNEKLFF	TGTGCCAGCAGCCCCCACATGACAACTAATGAAAAACTGTTTTTT
.	TRBD2	TRBV15	TRBJ2-5	CATSRGLAGQETQYF	TGTGCCACCAGCAGGGGACTAGCGGGGCAAGAGACCCAGTACTTC
many	TRBD2	TRBV28	TRBJ2-5	CASSSVPGLASQETQYF	TGTGCCAGCAGTTCCGTCCCGGGACTAGCGTCCCAAGAGACCCAGTACTTC
many	.	TRBV28	TRBJ2-1	CASSPATGQPFF	TGTGCCAGCAGTCCCGCTACAGGACAGCCGTTCTTC
many	.	TRBV12-3/TRBV12-4	TRBJ2-7	CATERGQKQYF	TGTGCCACCGAGCGTGGCCAGAAGCAGTACTTC